Detailed here is one T cell receptor (beta chain). Antigen: not known. Clones were read by immunoSEQ multiplex PCR, and TCRdb kept only the in-frame ones, dropping some. The sample lists approximately 180,000 clones, approximately 90% occurring once. These data come from a study of T cell responses to AZD1222 COVID-19 vaccine. Overall study findings and caveats: Females outnumbered males among donors, who were mostly white British; clonal diversity was possibly underestimated.

Trimming stripped 3 bases from V and 0 bases from J, with 9 bases between. From germline, CDR1 is SGHDT and CDR2 YYEEEE. CDR3 length: 15 amino acids. The clonotype originates from an adult who received the MenACWY meningococcal vaccine as a control. The material sequenced was peripheral blood, taken 28 days after the second dose of the MenACWY control vaccine. V usage is TRBV5-6 and J usage is TRBJ1-4; D unresolved. In nucleotides, the CDR3 is TGTGCCAGCAGCTCGACACAGACAACTAATGAAAAACTGTTTTTT. Residues: CASSSTQTTNEKLFF.